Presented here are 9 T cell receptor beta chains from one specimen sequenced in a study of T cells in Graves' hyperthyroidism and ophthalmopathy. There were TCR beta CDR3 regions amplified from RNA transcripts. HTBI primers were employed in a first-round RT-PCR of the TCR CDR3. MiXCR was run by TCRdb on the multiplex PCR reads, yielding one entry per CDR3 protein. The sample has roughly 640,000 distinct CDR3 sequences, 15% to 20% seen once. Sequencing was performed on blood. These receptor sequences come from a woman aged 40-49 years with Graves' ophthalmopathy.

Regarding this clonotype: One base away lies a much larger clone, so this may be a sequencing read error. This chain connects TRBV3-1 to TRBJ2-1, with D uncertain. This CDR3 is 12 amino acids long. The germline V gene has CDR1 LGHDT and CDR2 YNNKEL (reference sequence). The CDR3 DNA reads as TGTGCCAACAGCCAAGTTAAAAATGAGCAGTTCTTC. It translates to CANSQVKNEQFF.

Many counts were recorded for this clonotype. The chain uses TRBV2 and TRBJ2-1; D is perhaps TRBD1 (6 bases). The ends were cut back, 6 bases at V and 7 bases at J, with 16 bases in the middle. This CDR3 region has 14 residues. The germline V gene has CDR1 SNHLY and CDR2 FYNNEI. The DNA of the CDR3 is TGTGCCAGCAGGACCCGACAGGTACGGAATGAGCAGTTCTTC. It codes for CASRTRQVRNEQFF.

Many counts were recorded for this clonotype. CDR3 in amino acids: CASSKGQDDYEQYF. The CDR3 DNA sequence: TGTGCCAGCAGTAAAGGACAGGATGATTACGAGCAGTACTTC. The V gene is TRBV6-1, the J gene TRBJ2-7, with 7 bases aligning to TRBD1. The CDR3 spans 14 residues. The germline gives CDR1 MNHNS, CDR2 SASEGT. After removal of 5 bases from V and 4 bases from J, the junction contained 8 bases not matched to a gene.

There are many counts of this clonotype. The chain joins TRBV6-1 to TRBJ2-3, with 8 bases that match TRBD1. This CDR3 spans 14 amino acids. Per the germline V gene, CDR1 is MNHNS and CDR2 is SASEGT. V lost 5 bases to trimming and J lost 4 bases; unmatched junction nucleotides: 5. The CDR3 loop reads CASSWTGMADTQYF. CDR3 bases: TGTGCCAGCAGTTGGACAGGGATGGCAGATACGCAGTATTTT.

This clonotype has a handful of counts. The CDR3, as DNA: TGCAGTGCTAGCACTCGAGCCGGGACGTCTAGCAATCAGCCCCAGCATTTT. This gives the protein CSASTRAGTSSNQPQHF. The chain has TRBV20-1 and TRBJ1-5; D might be TRBD1 (5 bases). V lost 3 bases to trimming and J lost 0 bases, with 18 bases between them. Germline assignment: CDR1 DFQATT and CDR2 SNEGSKA (reference sequence). CDR3 size: 17 residues.

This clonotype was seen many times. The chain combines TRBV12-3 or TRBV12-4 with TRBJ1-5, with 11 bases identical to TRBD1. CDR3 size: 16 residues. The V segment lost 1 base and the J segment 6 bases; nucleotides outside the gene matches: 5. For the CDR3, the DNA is TGTGCCAGCAGTTTAGTTGGGACAGGGGGTGGTCAGCCCCAGCATTTT. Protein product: CASSLVGTGGGQPQHF.

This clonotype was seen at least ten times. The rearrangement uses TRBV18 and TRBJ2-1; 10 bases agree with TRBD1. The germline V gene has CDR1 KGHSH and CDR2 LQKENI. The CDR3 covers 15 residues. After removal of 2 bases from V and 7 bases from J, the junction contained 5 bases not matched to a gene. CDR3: CASSPLGQGPNEQFF. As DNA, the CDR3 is TGTGCCAGCTCACCATTGGGACAGGGGCCTAATGAGCAGTTCTTC. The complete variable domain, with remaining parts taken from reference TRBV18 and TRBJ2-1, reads NAGVMQNPRHLVRRRGQEARLRCSPMKGHSHVYWYRQLPEEGLKFMVYLQKENIIDESGMPKERFSAEFPKEGPSILRIQQVVRGDSAAYFCASSPLGQGPNEQFFGPGTRLTVL.

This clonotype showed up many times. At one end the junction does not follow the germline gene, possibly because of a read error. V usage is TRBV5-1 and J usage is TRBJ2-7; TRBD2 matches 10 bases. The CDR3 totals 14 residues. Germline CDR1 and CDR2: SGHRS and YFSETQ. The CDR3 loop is CASSLASGSYEQYF. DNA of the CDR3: TGTGCCAGCAGTTTGGCTAGCGGGAGCTACGAGCAGTACTTC.

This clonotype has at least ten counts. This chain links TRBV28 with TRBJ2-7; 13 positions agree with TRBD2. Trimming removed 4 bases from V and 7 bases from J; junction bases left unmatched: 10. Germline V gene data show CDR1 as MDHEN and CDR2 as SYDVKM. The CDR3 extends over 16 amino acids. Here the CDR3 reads CASSSWTSGSSREQYF. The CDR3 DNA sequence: TGTGCCAGCAGTTCCTGGACTAGCGGGAGTTCGCGGGAGCAGTACTTC.